This T cell receptor (beta chain) originates from a study of patients and donors after allogeneic stem cell transplantation. TCRdb re-called the RT-PCR reads with MiXCR, one entry per CDR3 protein. The table shows approximately 170,000 distinct CDR3 sequences, with around 28% occurring only once. This clonotype came up a few times. CDR1 and CDR2 from the germline V gene are GTSNPN and SVGIG (reference sequence). Trimming at V came to 4 bases and at J to 8 bases, leaving 5 bases not matched to a gene. This CDR3 spans 13 amino acids. Sequencing used blood, either unsorted or a sorted T cell fraction (not recorded which). The rearrangement uses TRBV30 and TRBJ1-4; 9 nucleotides line up with TRBD1. The sequence was collected from a human donor who was either an allogeneic HSCT recipient or a stem cell or donor lymphocyte infusion donor (not recorded which). It is not recorded whose cells these are; they may come from a transplant donor. The CDR3 is CAWNRGRWEKLFF. For the CDR3, the DNA is TGTGCCTGGAACAGGGGGCGGTGGGAAAAACTGTTTTTT.